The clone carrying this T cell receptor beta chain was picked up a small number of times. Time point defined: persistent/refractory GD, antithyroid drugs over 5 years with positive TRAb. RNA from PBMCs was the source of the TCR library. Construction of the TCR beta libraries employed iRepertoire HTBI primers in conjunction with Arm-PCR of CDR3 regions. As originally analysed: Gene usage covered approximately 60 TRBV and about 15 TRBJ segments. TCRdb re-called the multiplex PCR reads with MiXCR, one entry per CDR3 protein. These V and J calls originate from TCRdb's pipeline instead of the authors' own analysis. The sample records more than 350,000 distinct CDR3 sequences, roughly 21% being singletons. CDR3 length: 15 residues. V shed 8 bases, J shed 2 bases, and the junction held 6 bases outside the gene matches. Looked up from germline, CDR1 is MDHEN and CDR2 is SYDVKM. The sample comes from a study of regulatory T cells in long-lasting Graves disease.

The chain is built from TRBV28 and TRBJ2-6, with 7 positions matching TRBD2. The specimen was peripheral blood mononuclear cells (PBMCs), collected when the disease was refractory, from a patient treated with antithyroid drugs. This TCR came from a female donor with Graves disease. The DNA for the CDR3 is TGTGCCAGCTCATACCGGGGGGCTGGGGCCAACGTCCTGACTTTC. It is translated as CASSYRGAGANVLTF.